This T cell receptor (beta chain) was sequenced during a study of T cell repertoires in cytomegalovirus infection. Study-level information: Public TCR beta signatures provided an indication of both CMV infection and a matching HLA type. Notes on the study in general: Ex vivo responses were dominated by HLA-C-restricted CMV-specific TCR beta clonotypes.

Germline lookup yields CDR1 SGHTS and CDR2 YDEGEE. The CDR3 contains 16 residues. Losses at the gene ends were 3 bases for V and 4 bases for J; bases not matched to a gene: 8. TCRdb reanalysed the reads using MiXCR and keeps one entry per CDR3 protein. Of under 200,000 distinct CDR3 sequences listed, less than 25% are singletons. This clonotype was seen only a few times. Its antigen is not known. Sequencing used CD8+ T cells from cultured PBMCs, obtained from culture after CMV antigen stimulation. The genes are TRBV5-8 and TRBJ1-5; 9 bases fit TRBD1. The clonotype originates from a human donor in good health (CMV status not recorded). Some clones in this sample may be carry-over from other donors' samples. The DNA of the CDR3 is TGTGCCAGCAGCTACGGGACAGGGACCTATAATCAGCCCCAGCATTTT. Residues: CASSYGTGTYNQPQHF.